The entry below describes one T cell receptor beta chain. The source of the sample is a study of chemoradiotherapy in HPV16-positive cancers. Method: immunoSEQ multiplex PCR; TCRdb's copy keeps in-frame clones and lacks some. In the table there are roughly 2,100 clones, 84% of which are singletons. The sample in question was tumor tissue, obtained from a patient who underwent chemoradiotherapy. This receptor was identified in a human donor with HPV-associated anogenital cancer.

CDR3 amino acids: CASSKGLAETREQYF. CDR3 in DNA: TGTGCCAGCAGCAAGGGACTAGCGGAGACGCGCGAGCAGTACTTC. This chain joins TRBV5-6 and TRBJ2-7, with 11 bases aligning to TRBD2. This CDR3 is built from 15 residues. The germline CDR1 and CDR2 sequences are SGHDT and YYEEEE. Trimming at V came to 4 bases and at J to 6 bases, leaving 9 bases not matched to a gene.